This T cell receptor beta chain was sequenced during a study of blood T cell repertoires in COVID-19. Repertoires were generated with immunoSEQ multiplex PCR, while TCRdb's copy carries only in-frame clones and drops some. The sample holds about 230,000 clones, 75% to 85% seen once. The CDR3 covers 14 residues. V was cut by 7 bases and J by 7 bases, with 20 bases left in between. The germline CDR1 and CDR2 sequences are SQVTM and ANQGSEA. The sample was peripheral blood. V usage is TRBV29-1 and J usage is TRBJ2-1; D ambiguous. This TCR came from a woman in her 40s who had recovered from COVID-19. This chain's CDR3 is CSASGWVGGNEQFF. The CDR3 DNA follows: TGCAGCGCCTCCGGGTGGGTCGGTGGTAATGAGCAGTTCTTC.